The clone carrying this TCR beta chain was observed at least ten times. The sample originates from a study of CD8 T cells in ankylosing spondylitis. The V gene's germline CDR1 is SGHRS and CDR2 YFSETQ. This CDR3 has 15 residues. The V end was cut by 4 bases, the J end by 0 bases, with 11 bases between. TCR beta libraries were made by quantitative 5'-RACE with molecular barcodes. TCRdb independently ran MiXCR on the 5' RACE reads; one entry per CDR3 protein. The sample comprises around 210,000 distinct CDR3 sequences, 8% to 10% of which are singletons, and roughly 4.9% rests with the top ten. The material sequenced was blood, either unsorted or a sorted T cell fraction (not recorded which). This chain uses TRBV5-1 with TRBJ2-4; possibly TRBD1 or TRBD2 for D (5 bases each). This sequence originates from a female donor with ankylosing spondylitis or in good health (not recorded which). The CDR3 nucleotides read TGCGCCAGCAGCGCTGGGGACGGAGCCAAAAACATTCAGTACTTC. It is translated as CASSAGDGAKNIQYF.